A selection of T cell receptor beta chains follows, all from one sample in a study of blood T cell repertoires in COVID-19. This table comes from immunoSEQ multiplex PCR, and its TCRdb copy is limited to in-frame clones, with some not included. This sample has 150,000 to 200,000 clones, with approximately 89% found just once. Sequenced: peripheral blood. Every receptor here comes from a man aged 70-80 years with acute or convalescent COVID-19. Each CDR3 is given with its conserved first and last residue. D genes are given only for firm matches.

d_call: TRBD1
cdr3_length: 14
v_call: TRBV27
j_call: TRBJ1-1
cdr3_aa: CASSWGQAMDQTFF
cdr3_nt: TGTGCCAGCAGCTGGGGACAGGCAATGGATCAAACTTTCTTT

d_call: TRBD1
cdr3_length: 14
v_call: TRBV3-1/TRBV3-2
j_call: TRBJ2-1
cdr3_aa: CASSARDRENEQFF
cdr3_nt: TGTGCCAGCAGCGCCCGGGACAGGGAAAATGAGCAGTTCTTC

d_call: TRBD1
cdr3_length: 14
v_call: TRBV5-1
j_call: TRBJ2-7
cdr3_aa: CASSPGQGAYEQYF
cdr3_nt: TGCGCCAGCAGCCCCGGACAGGGGGCCTACGAGCAGTACTTC

d_call: TRBD2
cdr3_length: 17
v_call: TRBV19
j_call: TRBJ2-7
cdr3_aa: CASSIVLAGGLYGEQYF
cdr3_nt: TGTGCCAGTAGTATAGTGCTAGCGGGGGGGCTATACGGCGAGCAGTACTTC

d_call: TRBD1
cdr3_length: 13
v_call: TRBV28
j_call: TRBJ1-2
cdr3_aa: CASSSGQPYGYTF
cdr3_nt: TGTGCCAGCAGCTCGGGACAGCCTTATGGCTACACCTTC

d_call: TRBD2
cdr3_length: 16
v_call: TRBV18
j_call: TRBJ2-7
cdr3_aa: CASSPILTSGAYEQYF
cdr3_nt: TGTGCCAGCTCACCCATTTTGACTAGCGGTGCCTACGAGCAGTACTTC

d_call: NA
cdr3_length: 15
v_call: TRBV3-1/TRBV3-2
j_call: TRBJ1-4
cdr3_aa: CASSQDLSPNEKLFF
cdr3_nt: TGTGCCAGCAGCCAAGATCTTAGTCCTAATGAAAAACTGTTTTTT

d_call: TRBD2
cdr3_length: 14
v_call: TRBV6-5
j_call: TRBJ2-7
cdr3_aa: CATHYTGGQYEQYF
cdr3_nt: TGTGCCACCCATTATACGGGAGGGCAATACGAGCAGTACTTC

d_call: NA
cdr3_length: 15
v_call: TRBV5-4
j_call: TRBJ1-5
cdr3_aa: CASSLGSGRDQPQHF
cdr3_nt: TGTGCCAGCAGCTTGGGTTCGGGTAGAGATCAGCCCCAGCATTTT

d_call: TRBD2
cdr3_length: 16
v_call: TRBV7-9
j_call: TRBJ2-2
cdr3_aa: CASSLVSSGNTGELFF
cdr3_nt: TGTGCCAGCAGCTTAGTTTCTAGCGGTAACACCGGGGAGCTGTTTTTT

d_call: NA
cdr3_length: 13
v_call: TRBV6-4
j_call: TRBJ1-1
cdr3_aa: CASSREMNTEAFF
cdr3_nt: TGTGCCAGCAGTCGCGAGATGAACACTGAAGCTTTCTTT

d_call: NA
cdr3_length: 18
v_call: TRBV4-2
j_call: TRBJ1-2
cdr3_aa: CASSQDHVGGIENYGYTF
cdr3_nt: TGTGCCAGCAGCCAAGATCATGTGGGGGGAATAGAGAACTATGGCTACACCTTC

d_call: NA
cdr3_length: 14
v_call: TRBV28
j_call: TRBJ1-2
cdr3_aa: CASSSGRGFYGYTF
cdr3_nt: TGTGCCAGCAGTTCGGGCAGGGGTTTCTATGGCTACACCTTC

d_call: NA
cdr3_length: 15
v_call: TRBV9
j_call: TRBJ2-7
cdr3_aa: CASSLGDSSSYEQYF
cdr3_nt: TGTGCCAGCAGCTTAGGCGACTCGAGCTCCTACGAGCAGTACTTC

d_call: NA
cdr3_length: 14
v_call: TRBV5-1
j_call: TRBJ2-3
cdr3_aa: CASSLDSFKDTQYF
cdr3_nt: TGCGCCAGCAGCTTGGACAGTTTCAAGGATACGCAGTATTTT

d_call: NA
cdr3_length: 13
v_call: TRBV10-3
j_call: TRBJ1-5
cdr3_aa: CAISENEDQPQHF
cdr3_nt: TGTGCCATCAGTGAAAACGAGGATCAGCCCCAGCATTTT

d_call: NA
cdr3_length: 16
v_call: TRBV7-8
j_call: TRBJ2-1
cdr3_aa: CASSPALGNRYNEQFF
cdr3_nt: TGTGCCAGCAGCCCGGCCTTAGGTAACAGATACAATGAGCAGTTCTTC

d_call: TRBD1
cdr3_length: 15
v_call: TRBV6-5
j_call: TRBJ1-4
cdr3_aa: CASSYSGDRGGKLFF
cdr3_nt: TGTGCCAGCAGTTACTCCGGGGACAGGGGGGGAAAACTGTTTTTT

d_call: NA
cdr3_length: 14
v_call: TRBV30
j_call: TRBJ1-6
cdr3_aa: CAWSVGVENSPLHF
cdr3_nt: TGTGCCTGGAGTGTAGGGGTGGAGAATTCACCCCTCCACTTT